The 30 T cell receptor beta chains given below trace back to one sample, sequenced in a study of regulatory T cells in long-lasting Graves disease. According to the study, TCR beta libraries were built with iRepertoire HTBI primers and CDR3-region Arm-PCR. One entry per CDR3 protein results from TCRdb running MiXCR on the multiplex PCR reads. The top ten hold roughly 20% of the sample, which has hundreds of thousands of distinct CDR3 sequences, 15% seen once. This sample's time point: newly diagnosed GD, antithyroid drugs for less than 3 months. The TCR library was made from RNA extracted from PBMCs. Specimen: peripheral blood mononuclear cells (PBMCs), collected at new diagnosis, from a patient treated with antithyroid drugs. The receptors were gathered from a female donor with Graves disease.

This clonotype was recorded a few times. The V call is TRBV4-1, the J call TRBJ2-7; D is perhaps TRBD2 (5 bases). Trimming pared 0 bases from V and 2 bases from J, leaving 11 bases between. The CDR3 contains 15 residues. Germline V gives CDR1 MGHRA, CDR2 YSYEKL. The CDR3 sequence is CASSQEEDGAYEQYF. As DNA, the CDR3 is TGCGCCAGCAGCCAAGAAGAGGACGGGGCCTACGAGCAGTACTTC.

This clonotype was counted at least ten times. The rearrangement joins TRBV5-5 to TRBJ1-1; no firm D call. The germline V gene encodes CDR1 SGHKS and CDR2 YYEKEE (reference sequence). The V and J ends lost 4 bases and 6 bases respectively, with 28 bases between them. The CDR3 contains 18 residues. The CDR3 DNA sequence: TGTGCCAGCAGCCTGGGCAGGCGACATCCTTATCTTGGTGCTGAAGCTTTCTTT. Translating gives CASSLGRRHPYLGAEAFF.

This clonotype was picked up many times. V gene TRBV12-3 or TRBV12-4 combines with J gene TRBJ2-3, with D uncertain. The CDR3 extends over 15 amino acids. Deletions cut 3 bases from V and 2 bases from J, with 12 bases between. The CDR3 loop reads CASSLGQYFTDTQYF. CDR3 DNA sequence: TGTGCCAGCAGTTTGGGCCAGTATTTCACAGATACGCAGTATTTT.

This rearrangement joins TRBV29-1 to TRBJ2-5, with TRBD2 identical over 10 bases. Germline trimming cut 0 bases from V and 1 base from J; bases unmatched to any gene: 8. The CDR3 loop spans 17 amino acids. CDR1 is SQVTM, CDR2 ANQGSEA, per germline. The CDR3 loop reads CSVEDLGLAGAQETQYF. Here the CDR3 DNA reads TGCAGCGTTGAAGATCTGGGGCTAGCGGGAGCCCAAGAGACCCAGTACTTC.

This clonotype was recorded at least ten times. CDR3 bases: TGTGCCAGCAGCTTAGGTGGGACAGCTACATTATACGAGCAGTACTTC. Translating gives CASSLGGTATLYEQYF. The chain is built from TRBV11-1 and TRBJ2-7, with TRBD1 matching over 7 bases. V was clipped by 1 base and J by 4 bases; unmatched bases: 10. The CDR3 extends over 16 amino acids. Germline V CDR1 and CDR2: SGHAT, FQDESV (reference sequence).

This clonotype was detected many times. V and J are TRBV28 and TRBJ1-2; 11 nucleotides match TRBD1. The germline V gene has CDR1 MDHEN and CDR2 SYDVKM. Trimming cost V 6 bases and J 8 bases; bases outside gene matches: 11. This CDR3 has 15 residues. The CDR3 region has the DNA TGTGCCAGCAGCCGCCCGGGACAGGGGGATCGGGGCTACACCTTC. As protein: CASSRPGQGDRGYTF.

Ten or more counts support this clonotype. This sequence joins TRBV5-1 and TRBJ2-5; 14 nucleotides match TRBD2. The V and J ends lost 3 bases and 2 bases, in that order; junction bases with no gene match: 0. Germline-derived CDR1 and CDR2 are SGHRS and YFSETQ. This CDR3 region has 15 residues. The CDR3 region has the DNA TGCGCCAGCAGCTGGACTAGCGGGAGGCAAGAGACCCAGTACTTC. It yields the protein CASSWTSGRQETQYF. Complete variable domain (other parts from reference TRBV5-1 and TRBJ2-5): KAGVTQTPRYLIKTRGQQVTLSCSPISGHRSVSWYQQTPGQGLQFLFEYFSETQRNKGNFPGRFSGRQFSNSRSEMNVSTLELGDSALYLCASSWTSGRQETQYFGPGTRLLVL.

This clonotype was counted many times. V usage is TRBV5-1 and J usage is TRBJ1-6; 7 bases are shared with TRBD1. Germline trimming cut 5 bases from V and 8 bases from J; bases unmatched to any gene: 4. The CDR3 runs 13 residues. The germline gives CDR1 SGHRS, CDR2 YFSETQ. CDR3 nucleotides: TGCGCCAGCAGGACAGGGCGGCATTCACCCCTCCACTTT. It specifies CASRTGRHSPLHF.

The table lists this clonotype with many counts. CDR3: CSASVSGPLSYEQYF. The CDR3 DNA sequence: TGCAGTGCTAGTGTTAGCGGACCGCTCTCCTACGAGCAGTACTTC. This chain joins TRBV20-1 and TRBJ2-7, with D maybe TRBD2 (6 bases). In germline, CDR1 is DFQATT, CDR2 SNEGSKA (reference sequence). Trimming pared 3 bases from V and 0 bases from J, leaving 15 bases between. The CDR3 length is 15 residues.

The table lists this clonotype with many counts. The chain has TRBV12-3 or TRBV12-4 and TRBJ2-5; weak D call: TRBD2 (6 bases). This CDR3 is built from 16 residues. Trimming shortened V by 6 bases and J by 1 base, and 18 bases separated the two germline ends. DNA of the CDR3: TGTGCCAGCAGCCGAACGACAGCGGGTGGCCAAGAGACCCAGTACTTC. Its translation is CASSRTTAGGQETQYF.

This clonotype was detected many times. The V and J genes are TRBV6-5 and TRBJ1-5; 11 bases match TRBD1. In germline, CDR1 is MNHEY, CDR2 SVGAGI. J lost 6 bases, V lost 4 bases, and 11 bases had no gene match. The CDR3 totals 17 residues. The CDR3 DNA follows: TGTGCCAGCAGTTCCCCAAAGGGACAGGGGGTCTCTCAGCCCCAGCATTTT. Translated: CASSSPKGQGVSQPQHF.

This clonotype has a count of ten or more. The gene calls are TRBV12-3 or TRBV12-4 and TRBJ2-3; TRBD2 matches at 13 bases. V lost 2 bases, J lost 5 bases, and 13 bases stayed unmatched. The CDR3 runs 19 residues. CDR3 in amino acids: CASSLFSLGLAGEEDTQYF. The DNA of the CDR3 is TGTGCCAGCAGTTTATTTTCCCTTGGACTAGCGGGAGAAGAAGATACGCAGTATTTT.

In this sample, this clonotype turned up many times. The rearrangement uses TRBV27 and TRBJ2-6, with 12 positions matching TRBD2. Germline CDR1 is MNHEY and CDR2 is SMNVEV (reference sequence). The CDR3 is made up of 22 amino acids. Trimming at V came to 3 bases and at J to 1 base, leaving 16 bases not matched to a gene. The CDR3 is CASSFLLTGTSGSFSGANVLTF. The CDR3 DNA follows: TGTGCCAGCAGTTTTCTACTGACCGGGACTAGCGGGTCCTTTTCTGGGGCCAACGTCCTGACTTTC.

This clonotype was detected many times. CDR3 amino acids: CASSLEDGNTEAFF. The CDR3 DNA is TGCGCCAGCAGCTTGGAGGATGGGAACACTGAAGCTTTCTTT. The chain joins TRBV5-1 to TRBJ1-1; D is ambiguous. V was clipped by 0 bases and J by 1 base, with 7 bases between them. The CDR3 contains 14 residues. Germline V gene sequence: CDR1 SGHRS, CDR2 YFSETQ.

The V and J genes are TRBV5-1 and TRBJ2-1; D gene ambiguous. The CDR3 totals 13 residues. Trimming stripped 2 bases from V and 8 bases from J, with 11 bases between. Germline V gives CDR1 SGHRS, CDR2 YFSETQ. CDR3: CASSFTIGDEQFF. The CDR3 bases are TGCGCCAGCAGCTTTACGATTGGTGATGAGCAGTTCTTC.

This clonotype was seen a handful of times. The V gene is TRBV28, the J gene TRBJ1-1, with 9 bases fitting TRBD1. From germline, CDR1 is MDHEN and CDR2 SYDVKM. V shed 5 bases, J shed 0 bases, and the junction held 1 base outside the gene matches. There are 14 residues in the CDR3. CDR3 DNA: TGTGCCAGCAGTACAGGGGGCTTGAACACTGAAGCTTTCTTT. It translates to CASSTGGLNTEAFF.

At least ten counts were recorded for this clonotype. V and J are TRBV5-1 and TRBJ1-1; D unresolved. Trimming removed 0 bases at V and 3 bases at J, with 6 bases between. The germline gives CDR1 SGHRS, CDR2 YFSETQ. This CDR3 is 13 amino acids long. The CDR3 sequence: CASSLEPDTEAFF. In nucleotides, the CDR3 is TGCGCCAGCAGCTTGGAGCCAGACACTGAAGCTTTCTTT. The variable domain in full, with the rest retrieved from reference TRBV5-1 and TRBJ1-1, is KAGVTQTPRYLIKTRGQQVTLSCSPISGHRSVSWYQQTPGQGLQFLFEYFSETQRNKGNFPGRFSGRQFSNSRSEMNVSTLELGDSALYLCASSLEPDTEAFFGQGTRLTVV.

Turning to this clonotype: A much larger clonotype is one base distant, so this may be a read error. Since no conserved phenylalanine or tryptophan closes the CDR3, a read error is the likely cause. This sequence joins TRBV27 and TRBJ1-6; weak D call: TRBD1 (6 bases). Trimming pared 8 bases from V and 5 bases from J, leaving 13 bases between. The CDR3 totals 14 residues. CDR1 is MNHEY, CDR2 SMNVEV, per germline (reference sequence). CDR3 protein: CASGGQRDNSPLHL. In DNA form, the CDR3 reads TGTGCCAGCGGAGGACAGAGGGATAATTCACCCCTCCACCTT.

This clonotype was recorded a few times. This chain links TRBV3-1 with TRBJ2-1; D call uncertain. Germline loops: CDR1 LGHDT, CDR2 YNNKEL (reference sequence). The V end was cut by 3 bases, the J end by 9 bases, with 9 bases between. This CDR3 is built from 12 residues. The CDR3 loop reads CASSHRVGEQFF. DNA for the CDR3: TGTGCCAGCAGCCACCGGGTGGGTGAGCAGTTCTTC.

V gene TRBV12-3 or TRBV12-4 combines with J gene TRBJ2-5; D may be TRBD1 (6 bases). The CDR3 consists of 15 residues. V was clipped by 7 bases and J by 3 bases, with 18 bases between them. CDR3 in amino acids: CASTEQGWVKETQYF. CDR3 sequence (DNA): TGTGCCAGCACCGAACAGGGATGGGTAAAAGAGACCCAGTACTTC.

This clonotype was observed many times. This CDR3 reads CASSLTQETQYF. DNA of the CDR3: TGTGCCAGCAGCTTAACTCAAGAGACCCAGTACTTC. The V gene is TRBV12-3 or TRBV12-4, the J gene TRBJ2-5; D not resolved. This CDR3 contains 12 residues. V shed 6 bases and J shed 2 bases, with 7 bases lying between them.

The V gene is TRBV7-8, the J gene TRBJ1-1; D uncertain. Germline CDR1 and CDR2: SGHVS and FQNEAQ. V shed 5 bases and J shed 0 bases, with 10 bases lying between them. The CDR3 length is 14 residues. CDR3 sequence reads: CASSPVHMNTEAFF. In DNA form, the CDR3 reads TGTGCCAGCAGCCCCGTTCACATGAACACTGAAGCTTTCTTT.

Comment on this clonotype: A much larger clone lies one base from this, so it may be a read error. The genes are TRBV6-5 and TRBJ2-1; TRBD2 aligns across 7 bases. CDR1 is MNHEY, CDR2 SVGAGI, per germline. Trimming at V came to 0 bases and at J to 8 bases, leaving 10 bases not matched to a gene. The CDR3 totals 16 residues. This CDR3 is CASSYSFTGLGDEQFF. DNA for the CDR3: TGTGCCAGCAGTTACTCGTTTACCGGACTAGGGGATGAGCAGTTCTTC.

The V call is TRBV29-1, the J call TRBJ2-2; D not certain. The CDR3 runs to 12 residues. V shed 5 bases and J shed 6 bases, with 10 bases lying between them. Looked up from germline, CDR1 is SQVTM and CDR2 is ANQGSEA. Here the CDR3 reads CSVKTGAGELFF. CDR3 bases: TGCAGCGTTAAAACGGGTGCCGGGGAGCTGTTTTTT.

DNA for the CDR3: TGTGCCAGCAGCTTGGTTGGCGGGGGATCCACAGATACGCAGTATTTT. It specifies CASSLVGGGSTDTQYF. The chain uses TRBV28 and TRBJ2-3, with TRBD2 matching over 7 bases. J was trimmed by 2 bases and V by 6 bases; bases with no gene match: 11. The CDR3 sequence is 16 residues long. The germline V gene encodes CDR1 MDHEN and CDR2 SYDVKM.

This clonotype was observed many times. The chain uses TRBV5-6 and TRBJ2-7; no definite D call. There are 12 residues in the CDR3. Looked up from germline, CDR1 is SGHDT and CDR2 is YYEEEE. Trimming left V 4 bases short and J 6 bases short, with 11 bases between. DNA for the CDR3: TGTGCCAGCAGCCCCAACTCGGTCGAGCAGTACTTC. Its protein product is CASSPNSVEQYF.

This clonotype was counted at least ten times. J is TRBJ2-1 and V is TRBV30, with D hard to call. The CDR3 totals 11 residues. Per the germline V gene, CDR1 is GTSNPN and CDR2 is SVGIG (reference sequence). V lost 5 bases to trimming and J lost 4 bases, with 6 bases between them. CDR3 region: CAWLLYNEQFF. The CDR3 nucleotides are TGTGCCTGGCTGCTTTACAATGAGCAGTTCTTC. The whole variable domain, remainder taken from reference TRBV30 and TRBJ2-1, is SQTIHQWPATLVQPVGSPLSLECTVEGTSNPNLYWYRQAAGRGLQLLFYSVGIGQISSEVPQNLSASRPQDRQFILSSKKLLLSDSGFYLCAWLLYNEQFFGPGTRLTVL.

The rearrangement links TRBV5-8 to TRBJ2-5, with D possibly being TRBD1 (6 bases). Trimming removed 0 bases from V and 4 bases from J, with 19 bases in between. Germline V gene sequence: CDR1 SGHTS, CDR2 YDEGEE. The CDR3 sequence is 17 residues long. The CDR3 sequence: CASSLDRLPQGVETQYF. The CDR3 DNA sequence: TGTGCCAGCAGCTTGGACAGGTTGCCACAGGGAGTAGAGACCCAGTACTTC.

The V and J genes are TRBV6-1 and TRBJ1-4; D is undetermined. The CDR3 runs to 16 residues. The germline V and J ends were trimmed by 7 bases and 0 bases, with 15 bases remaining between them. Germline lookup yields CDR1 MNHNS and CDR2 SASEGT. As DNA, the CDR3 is TGTGCCAGCAACCCGCGGCGGGGTTCAACTAATGAAAAACTGTTTTTT. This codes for CASNPRRGSTNEKLFF.

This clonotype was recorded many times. Here the CDR3 DNA reads TGCAGTGCGCCCCATGGGGGAGGGGCAGATACGCAGTATTTT. It codes for CSAPHGGGADTQYF. The V call is TRBV20-1, the J call TRBJ2-3; 7 nucleotides align to TRBD2. The germline V gene has CDR1 DFQATT and CDR2 SNEGSKA (reference sequence). V was clipped by 6 bases and J by 4 bases; unmatched bases: 10. The CDR3 covers 14 residues.